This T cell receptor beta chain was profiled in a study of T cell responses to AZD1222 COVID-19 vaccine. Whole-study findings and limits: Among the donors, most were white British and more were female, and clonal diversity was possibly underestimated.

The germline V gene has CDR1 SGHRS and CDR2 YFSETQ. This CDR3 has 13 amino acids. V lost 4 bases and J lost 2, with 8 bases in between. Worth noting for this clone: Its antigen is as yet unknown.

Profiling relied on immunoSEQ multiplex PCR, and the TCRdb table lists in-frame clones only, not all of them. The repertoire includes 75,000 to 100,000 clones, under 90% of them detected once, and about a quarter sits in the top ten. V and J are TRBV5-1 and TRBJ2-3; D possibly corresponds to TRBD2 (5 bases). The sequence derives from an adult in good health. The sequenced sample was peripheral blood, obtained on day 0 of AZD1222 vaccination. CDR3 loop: CASSLEATDTQYF. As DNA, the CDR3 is TGCGCCAGCAGCCTGGAGGCCACAGATACGCAGTATTTT.